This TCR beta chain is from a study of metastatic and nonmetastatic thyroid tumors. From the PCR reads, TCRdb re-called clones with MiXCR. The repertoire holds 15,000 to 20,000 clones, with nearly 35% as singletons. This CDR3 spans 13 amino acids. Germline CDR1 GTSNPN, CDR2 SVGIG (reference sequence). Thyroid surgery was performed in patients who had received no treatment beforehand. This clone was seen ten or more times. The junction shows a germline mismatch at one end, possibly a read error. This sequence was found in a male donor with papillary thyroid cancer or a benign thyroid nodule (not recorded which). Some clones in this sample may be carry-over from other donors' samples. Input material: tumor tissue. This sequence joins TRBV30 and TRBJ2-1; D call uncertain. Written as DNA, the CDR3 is TGTGCCTGGGATTCCGGGTTCTCGGGTGAGCGGTTCTTC. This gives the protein CAWDSGFSGERFF.